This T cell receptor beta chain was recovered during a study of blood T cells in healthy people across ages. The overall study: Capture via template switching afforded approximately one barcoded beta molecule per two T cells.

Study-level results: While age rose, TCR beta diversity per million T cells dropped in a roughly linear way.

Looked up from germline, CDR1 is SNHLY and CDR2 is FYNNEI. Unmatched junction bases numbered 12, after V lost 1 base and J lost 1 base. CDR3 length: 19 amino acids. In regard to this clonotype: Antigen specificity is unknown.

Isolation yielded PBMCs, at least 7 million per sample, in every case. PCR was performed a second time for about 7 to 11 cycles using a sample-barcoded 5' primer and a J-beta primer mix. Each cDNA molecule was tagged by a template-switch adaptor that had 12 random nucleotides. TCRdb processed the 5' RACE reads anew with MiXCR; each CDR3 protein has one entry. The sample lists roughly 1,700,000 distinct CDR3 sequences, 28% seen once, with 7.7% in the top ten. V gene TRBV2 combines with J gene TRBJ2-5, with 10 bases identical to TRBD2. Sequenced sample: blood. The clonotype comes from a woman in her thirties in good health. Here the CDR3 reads CASSEVRLAGAQFQETQYF. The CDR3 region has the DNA TGTGCCAGCAGTGAAGTCCGGCTAGCGGGGGCGCAATTCCAAGAGACCCAGTACTTC.